Below, one T cell receptor (beta chain) is given with its context. Its antigen is not known. Libraries were prepared by immunoSEQ multiplex PCR; TCRdb keeps only in-frame clonotypes and omits some of them. The data show some 130,000 clones, approximately 91% seen once. This record comes from a study of T cell responses to AZD1222 COVID-19 vaccine. Study-wide results and limits: Among vaccine-associated CD4 TCRs, coverage spanned spike, with dominance at 160-218 and 743-854. Females outnumbered males among donors, who were mostly white British; clonal diversity was possibly underestimated.

Pooling covered second doses at about 4 or about 12 weeks. The input for sequencing was peripheral blood, taken 28 days after the second AZD1222 dose. This receptor was identified in an adult who received the AZD1222 COVID-19 vaccine.

The DNA of the CDR3 is TGTGCCAGCAGTTCGCACCCTTACCAAACCGGGAACACTGAAGCTTTCTTT. Amino acids: CASSSHPYQTGNTEAFF. The rearrangement uses TRBV27 and TRBJ1-1; D is uncertain. This CDR3 is built from 17 residues. With 4 bases removed from V and 1 base from J, the gap between germline ends came to 19 bases. Germline V gene data show CDR1 as MNHEY and CDR2 as SMNVEV (reference sequence).